The entry below describes one T cell receptor beta chain. This clonotype was counted many times. Its antigen is currently not known. Within one base of it there is no much larger clone, and no base qualities were kept. These data originate in a study of response to subunit inactivated influenza vaccine (dated by TCRdb to the late 2010s). With respect to the entire study: The study used deep quantitative T cell receptor repertoire profiling to track responses to a trivalent subunit inactivated influenza vaccine.

The CDR3 runs 12 residues from the cysteine to the phenylalanine. The DNA shown is the 36-base CDR3, in frame from base 1. V is clipped by 4 bases and J by 5 bases, and the sequence between their germline boundaries is 8 bases long. From the germline V gene, CDR1 is ENHRY and CDR2 is SYGVKD. The protocol used for the library was RT-PCR. TCRdb records Illumina HiSeq 2500 as the sequencer. The public reads were reprocessed in TCRdb via fastp at Q25 and MiXCR, keeping in-frame beta chains. CDR3 protein duplicates are merged, each entry listing the most common genes and DNA. The sample data list 500,000 to 600,000 distinct CDR3 sequences, and around 8% of these were observed just once. The ten largest clones take up roughly 13% of the sample. Results and caveats for the whole study, not just this receptor: The authors suggested that each seasonal influenza vaccination may recruit only a limited number of new T cells.

The chain was built from TRBV10-3 and TRBJ2-5; the D gene assignment is ambiguous. This TCR derives from a man aged 50-75 years who received an inactivated influenza vaccine. Donor details come from another sample of the same person, matched by shared clones. The starting material was PBMCs from blood, obtained approximately 25 months after vaccination. The bases read TGTGCCATCAGTGGAAGTGGCGAGACCCAGTACTTC. Its translation is CAISGSGETQYF.